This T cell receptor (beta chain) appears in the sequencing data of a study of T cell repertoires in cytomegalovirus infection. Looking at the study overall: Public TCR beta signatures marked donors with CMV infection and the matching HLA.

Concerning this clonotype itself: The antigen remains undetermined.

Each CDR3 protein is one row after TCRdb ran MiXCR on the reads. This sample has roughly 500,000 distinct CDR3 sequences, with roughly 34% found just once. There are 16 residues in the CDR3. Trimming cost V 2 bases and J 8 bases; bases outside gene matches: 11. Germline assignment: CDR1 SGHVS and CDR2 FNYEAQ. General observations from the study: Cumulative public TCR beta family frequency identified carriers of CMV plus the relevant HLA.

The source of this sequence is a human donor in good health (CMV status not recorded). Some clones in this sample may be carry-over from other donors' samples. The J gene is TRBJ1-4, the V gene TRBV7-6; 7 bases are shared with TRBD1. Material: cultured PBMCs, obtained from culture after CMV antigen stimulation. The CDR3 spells CASSLKGDRVEEKLFF. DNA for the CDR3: TGTGCCAGCAGCTTAAAAGGAGACAGGGTGGAGGAAAAACTGTTTTTT.